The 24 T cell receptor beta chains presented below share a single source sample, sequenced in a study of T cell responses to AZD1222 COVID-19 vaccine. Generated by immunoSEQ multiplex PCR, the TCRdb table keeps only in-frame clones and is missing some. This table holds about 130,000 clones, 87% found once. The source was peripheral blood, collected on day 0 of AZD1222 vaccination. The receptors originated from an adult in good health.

Here the CDR3 DNA reads TGCGCCAGCAGCTTGGCGGGACAGAGGAATGAAAAACTGTTTTTT. It encodes CASSLAGQRNEKLFF. The chain recombines TRBV5-1 with TRBJ1-4; TRBD1 aligns across 7 bases. V trimming: 0 bases; J trimming: 5 bases; junction bases outside the gene matches: 4. The CDR3 totals 15 residues. Germline CDR1 SGHRS, CDR2 YFSETQ.

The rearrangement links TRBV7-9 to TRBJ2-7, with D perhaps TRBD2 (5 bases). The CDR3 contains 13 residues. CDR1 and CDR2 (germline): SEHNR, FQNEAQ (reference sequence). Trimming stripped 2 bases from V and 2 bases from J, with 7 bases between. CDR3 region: CASSLRGTYEQYF. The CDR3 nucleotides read TGTGCCAGCAGCTTACGAGGGACCTACGAGCAGTACTTC.

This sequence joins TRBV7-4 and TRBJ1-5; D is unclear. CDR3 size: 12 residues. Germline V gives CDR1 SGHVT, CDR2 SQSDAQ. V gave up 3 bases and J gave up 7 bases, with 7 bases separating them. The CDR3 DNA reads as TGTGCCAGCAGCTTGAACAGACAGCCCCAGCATTTT. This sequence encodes CASSLNRQPQHF.

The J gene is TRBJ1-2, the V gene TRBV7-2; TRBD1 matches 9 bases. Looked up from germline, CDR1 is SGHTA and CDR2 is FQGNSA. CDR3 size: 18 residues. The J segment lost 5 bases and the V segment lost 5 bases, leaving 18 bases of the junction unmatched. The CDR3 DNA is TGTGCCAGCAGCGTTACGGGACAGGGCGGAGGCCCTATATATGGCTACACCTTC. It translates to CASSVTGQGGGPIYGYTF.

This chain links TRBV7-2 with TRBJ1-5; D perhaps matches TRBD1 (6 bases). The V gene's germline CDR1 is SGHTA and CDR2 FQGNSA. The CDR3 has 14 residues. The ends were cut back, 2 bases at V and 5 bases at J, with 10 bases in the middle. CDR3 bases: TGTGCCAGCAGCTTATCGGGGGGCCATCAGCCCCAGCATTTT. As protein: CASSLSGGHQPQHF.

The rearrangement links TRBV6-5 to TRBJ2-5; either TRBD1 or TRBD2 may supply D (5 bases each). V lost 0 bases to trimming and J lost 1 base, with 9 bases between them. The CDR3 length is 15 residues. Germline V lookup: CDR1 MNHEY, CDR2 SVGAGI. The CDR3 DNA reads TGTGCCAGCAGTTACTCGAAGGGGACCCAAGAGACCCAGTACTTC. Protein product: CASSYSKGTQETQYF.

For the CDR3, the DNA is TGTGCCAGCAGCCCTTTGGGACAGGGGAATGAAAAACTGTTTTTT. The encoded protein is CASSPLGQGNEKLFF. The V and J genes are TRBV4-2 and TRBJ1-4, with TRBD1 matching over 10 bases. This CDR3 region has 15 residues. V lost 4 bases and J lost 5; bases outside the gene matches: 4. Per germline, CDR1 LGHNA and CDR2 YNFKEQ.

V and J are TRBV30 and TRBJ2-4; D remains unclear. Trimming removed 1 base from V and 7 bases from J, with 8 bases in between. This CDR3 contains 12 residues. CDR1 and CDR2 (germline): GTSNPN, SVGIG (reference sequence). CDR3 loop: CAWSGPGNIQYF. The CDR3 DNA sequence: TGTGCCTGGAGTGGACCCGGGAACATTCAGTACTTC.

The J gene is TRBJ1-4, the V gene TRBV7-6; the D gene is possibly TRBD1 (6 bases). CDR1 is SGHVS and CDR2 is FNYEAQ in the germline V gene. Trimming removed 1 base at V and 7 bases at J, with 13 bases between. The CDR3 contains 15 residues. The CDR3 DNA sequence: TGTGCCAGCAGCTTAGAAGGAGAGGACAGTGAAAAACTGTTTTTT. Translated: CASSLEGEDSEKLFF.

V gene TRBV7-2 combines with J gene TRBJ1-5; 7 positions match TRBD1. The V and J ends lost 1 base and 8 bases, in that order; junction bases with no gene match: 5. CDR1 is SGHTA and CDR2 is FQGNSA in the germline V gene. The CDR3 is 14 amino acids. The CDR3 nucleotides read TGTGCCAGCAGCTTAGGTGGGACAGTCAAGCCCCAGCATTTT. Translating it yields CASSLGGTVKPQHF.

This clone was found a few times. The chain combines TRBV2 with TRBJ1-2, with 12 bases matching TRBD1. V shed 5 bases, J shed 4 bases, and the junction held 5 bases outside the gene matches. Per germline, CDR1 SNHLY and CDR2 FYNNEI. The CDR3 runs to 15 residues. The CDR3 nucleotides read TGTGCCAGCAGTTGGGACAGGGGGCCTCTCTATGGCTACACCTTC. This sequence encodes CASSWDRGPLYGYTF. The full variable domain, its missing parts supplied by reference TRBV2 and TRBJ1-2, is EPEVTQTPSHQVTQMGQEVILRCVPISNHLYFYWYRQILGQKVEFLVSFYNNEISEKSEIFDDQFSVERPDGSNFTLKIRSTKLEDSAMYFCASSWDRGPLYGYTFGSGTRLTVV.

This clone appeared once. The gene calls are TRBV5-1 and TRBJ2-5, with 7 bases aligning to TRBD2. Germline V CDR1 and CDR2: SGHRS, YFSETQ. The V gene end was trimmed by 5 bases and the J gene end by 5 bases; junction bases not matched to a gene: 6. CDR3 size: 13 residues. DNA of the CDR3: TGCGCCAGCAGTCCCGGGACTATGGAGACCCAGTACTTC. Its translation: CASSPGTMETQYF.

CDR3 sequence: CASSRGGLVGNYAGNTIYF. The CDR3, as DNA: TGCGCCAGCAGCCGAGGGGGGTTGGTGGGTAACTACGCTGGAAACACCATATATTTT. The genes are TRBV4-1 and TRBJ1-3, with a possible D match to TRBD1 (6 bases). Germline V gene sequence: CDR1 MGHRA, CDR2 YSYEKL. The V gene lost 4 bases and the J gene lost 2 bases, with 24 bases spanning the gap. The CDR3 sequence is 19 residues long.

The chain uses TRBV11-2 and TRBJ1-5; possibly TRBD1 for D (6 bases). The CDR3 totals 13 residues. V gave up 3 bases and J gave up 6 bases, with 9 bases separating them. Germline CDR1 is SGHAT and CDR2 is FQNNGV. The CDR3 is CASSFRGGQPQHF. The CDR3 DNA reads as TGTGCCAGCAGCTTCAGGGGCGGTCAGCCCCAGCATTTT.

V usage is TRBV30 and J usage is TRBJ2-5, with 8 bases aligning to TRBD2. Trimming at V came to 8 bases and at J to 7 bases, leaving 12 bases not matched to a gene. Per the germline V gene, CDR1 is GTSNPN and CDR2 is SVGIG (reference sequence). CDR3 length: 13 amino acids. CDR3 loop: CARGERGPGTQYF. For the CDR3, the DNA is TGTGCCCGAGGAGAGCGGGGGCCAGGGACCCAGTACTTC.

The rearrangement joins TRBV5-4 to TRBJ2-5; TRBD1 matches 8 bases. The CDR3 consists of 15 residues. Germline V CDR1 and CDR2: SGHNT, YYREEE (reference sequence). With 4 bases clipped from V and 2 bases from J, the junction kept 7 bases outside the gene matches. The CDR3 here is CASSGGTGKQETQYF. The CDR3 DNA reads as TGTGCCAGCAGCGGGGGGACAGGAAAACAAGAGACCCAGTACTTC. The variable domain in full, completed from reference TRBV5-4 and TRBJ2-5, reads ETGVTQSPTHLIKTRGQQVTLRCSSQSGHNTVSWYQQALGQGPQFIFQYYREEENGRGNFPPRFSGLQFPNYSSELNVNALELDDSALYLCASSGGTGKQETQYFGPGTRLLVL.

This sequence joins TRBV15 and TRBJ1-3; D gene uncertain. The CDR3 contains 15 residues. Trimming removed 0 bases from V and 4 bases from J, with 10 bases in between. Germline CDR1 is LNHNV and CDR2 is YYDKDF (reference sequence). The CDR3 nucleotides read TGTGCCACCAGCAGAGAGATCAGAGCAGGAAACACCATATATTTT. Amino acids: CATSREIRAGNTIYF.

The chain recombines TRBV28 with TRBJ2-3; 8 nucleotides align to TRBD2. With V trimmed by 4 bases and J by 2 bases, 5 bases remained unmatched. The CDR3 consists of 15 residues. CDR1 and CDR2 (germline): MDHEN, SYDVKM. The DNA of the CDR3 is TGTGCCAGCAGTTCACCGGGACTAGACACAGATACGCAGTATTTT. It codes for CASSSPGLDTDTQYF.

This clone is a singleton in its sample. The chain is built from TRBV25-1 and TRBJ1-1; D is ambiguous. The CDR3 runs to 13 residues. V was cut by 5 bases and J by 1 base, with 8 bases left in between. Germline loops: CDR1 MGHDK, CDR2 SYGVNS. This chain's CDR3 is CASSPGRNTEAFF. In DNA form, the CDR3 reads TGTGCCAGCAGTCCCGGGAGGAACACTGAAGCTTTCTTT.

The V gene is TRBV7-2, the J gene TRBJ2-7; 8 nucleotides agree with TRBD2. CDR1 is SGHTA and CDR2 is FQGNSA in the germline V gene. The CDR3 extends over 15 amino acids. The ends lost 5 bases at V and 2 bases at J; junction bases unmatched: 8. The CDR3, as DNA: TGTGCCAGCAGCCCAATGCCGGGAGGGGCCTACGAGCAGTACTTC. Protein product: CASSPMPGGAYEQYF.

The CDR3 sequence is CASSQDFLRRNEQFF. The DNA for the CDR3 is TGTGCCAGCAGCCAAGATTTTCTGAGAAGGAATGAGCAGTTCTTC. The chain links TRBV14 to TRBJ2-1, with unresolved D. This CDR3 has 15 residues. The ends were cut back, 0 bases at V and 7 bases at J, with 13 bases in the middle. Germline loops: CDR1 SGHDN, CDR2 FVKESK.

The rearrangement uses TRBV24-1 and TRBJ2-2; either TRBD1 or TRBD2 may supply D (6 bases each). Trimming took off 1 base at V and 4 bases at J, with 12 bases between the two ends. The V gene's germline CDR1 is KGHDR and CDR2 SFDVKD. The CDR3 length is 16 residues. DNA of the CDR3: TGTGCCACCAGTGATTTTGGGGGGCCGGGCACCGGGGAGCTGTTTTTT. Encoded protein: CATSDFGGPGTGELFF.

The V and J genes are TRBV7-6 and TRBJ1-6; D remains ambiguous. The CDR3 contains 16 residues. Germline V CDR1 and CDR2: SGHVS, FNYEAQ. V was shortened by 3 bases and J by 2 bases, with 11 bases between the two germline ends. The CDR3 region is CASSFTSATYNSPLHF. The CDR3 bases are TGTGCCAGCAGCTTTACATCGGCAACCTATAATTCACCCCTCCACTTT.

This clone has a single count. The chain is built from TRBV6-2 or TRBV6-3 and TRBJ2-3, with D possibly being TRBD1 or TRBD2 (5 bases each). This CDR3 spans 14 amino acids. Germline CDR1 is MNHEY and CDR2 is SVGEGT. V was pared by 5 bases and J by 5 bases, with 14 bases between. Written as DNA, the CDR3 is TGTGCCAGCAGTCCCGGGACCCCCGTAGATACGCAGTATTTT. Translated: CASSPGTPVDTQYF.